A single sample is the source of the 5 T cell receptor beta chains below, sequenced in a study of T-cell reconstitution after alpha-beta-depleted transplantation in children. Unique molecular identifiers featured in how the TCRbeta library was prepared. TCRdb reprocessed the PCR reads via MiXCR and lists one record per CDR3 protein. The repertoire consists of around 450,000 distinct CDR3 sequences, with 15% to 20% occurring once and the leading ten covering about 32%. Here the sequenced sample was PBMCs, mostly from graft donor cells, taken 360 days after TCRalphabeta/CD19-depleted stem cell transplant. These receptors all stem from a boy under two years old who had a stem cell transplant for Wiskott-Aldrich syndrome, so the T cells may come from the graft donor.

This chain uses TRBV4-3 with TRBJ2-5; D remains unclear. The germline V and J ends were trimmed by 3 bases and 0 bases, with 14 bases remaining between them. Germline-derived CDR1 and CDR2 are LGHNA and YSLEER. The CDR3 is 16 residues long. The CDR3 bases are TGCGCCAGCAGCCAGCCAAGGGCACAGAACCAAGAGACCCAGTACTTC. Its protein is CASSQPRAQNQETQYF.

The chain has TRBV12-3 or TRBV12-4 and TRBJ2-3; tentative D call: TRBD2 (5 bases). The CDR3 is made up of 14 amino acids. Trimming removed 4 bases from V and 4 bases from J, with 12 bases in between. The CDR3 DNA is TGTGCCAGCAGTTCATCCTCGGGGTCAGATACGCAGTATTTT. The encoded protein is CASSSSSGSDTQYF.

This clonotype was observed a few times. This chain joins TRBV7-6 and TRBJ2-2; D is ambiguous. The CDR3 length is 14 residues. CDR1 and CDR2 (germline): SGHVS, FNYEAQ. The ends were cut back, 1 base at V and 4 bases at J, with 7 bases in the middle. In DNA, the CDR3 is TGTGCCAGCAGCTTAGAACCGACCACCGGGGAGCTGTTTTTT. Its translation is CASSLEPTTGELFF.

This clonotype was seen a handful of times. The J gene is TRBJ2-2, the V gene TRBV2; D unresolved. The ends were cut back, 1 base at V and 5 bases at J, with 11 bases in the middle. Germline V CDR1 and CDR2: SNHLY, FYNNEI. The CDR3 is made up of 15 amino acids. The CDR3 sequence: CASSEEGLVTGELFF. CDR3 nucleotide sequence: TGTGCCAGCAGTGAAGAGGGATTAGTGACCGGGGAGCTGTTTTTT. The variable domain in full, completed from reference TRBV2 and TRBJ2-2, reads EPEVTQTPSHQVTQMGQEVILRCVPISNHLYFYWYRQILGQKVEFLVSFYNNEISEKSEIFDDQFSVERPDGSNFTLKIRSTKLEDSAMYFCASSEEGLVTGELFFGEGSRLTVL.

The chain is built from TRBV28 and TRBJ1-1, with a tentative D call TRBD1 (6 bases). Looked up from germline, CDR1 is MDHEN and CDR2 is SYDVKM. This CDR3 is built from 14 residues. V dropped 8 bases and J dropped 1 base, with 14 bases sitting between them. CDR3 sequence reads: CASPPAGENTEAFF. For the CDR3, the DNA is TGTGCCAGCCCCCCGGCAGGGGAGAACACTGAAGCTTTCTTT.